This T cell receptor beta chain was captured by sequencing in a study of T cells after posttransplantation cyclophosphamide. Regarding the study as a whole: Donor CD8+ memory clones often dominated recipient blood repertoires at later times. Recipient CMV seropositivity and CMV reactivation strongly tracked TRB clonality. TRB overlap between skin or GI tissue T cells and blood was limited.

Concerning this clone: The antigen remains unidentified.

The related graft donor's blood sample was taken on the day of bone marrow donation. With 2 bases removed from V and 9 bases from J, the gap between germline ends came to 24 bases. Germline-derived CDR1 and CDR2 are SGHRS and YFSETQ. The CDR3 runs 17 residues. Some clones are missing from TCRdb's copy, which holds only in-frame ones; the method was immunoSEQ multiplex PCR. In the table there are about 47,000 clones, about 91% of which are singletons. J is TRBJ2-1 and V is TRBV5-1, with a tentative D call TRBD2 (5 bases). This TCR was recovered from a woman between 50 and 59 years old in good health and a related stem cell transplant donor. Sample: PBMCs. CDR3 sequence: CASSLTITGLVRGEQFF. CDR3 sequence (DNA): TGCGCCAGCAGCTTAACCATCACCGGGTTAGTCCGGGGTGAGCAGTTCTTC.